This T cell receptor beta chain was sequenced for a study of shared clonotypes between healthy human individuals. CD8 cells classed as naive were CD45RO-negative and positively selected for CCR7, excluding terminally differentiated effector memory CD45RA+ cells. Donors had no recently reported acute infections or vaccinations and were HIV-negative. Clones were sequenced by immunoSEQ multiplex PCR, and TCRdb holds only the in-frame ones, with some missing. Of about 2 million clones in the sample, approximately 94% were seen once. The V end was cut by 2 bases, the J end by 7 bases, with 20 bases between. Germline V gene sequence: CDR1 MNHEY, CDR2 SMNVEV (reference sequence). CDR3 size: 17 residues.

Sequencing was carried out using naive CD8+ T cells sorted from blood. The receptor comes from a man between 18 and 29 years old in good health. This rearrangement joins TRBV27 to TRBJ2-2; tentatively, D is TRBD1 (5 bases). The CDR3 spells CASSLLPGQGELGELFF. CDR3 nucleotide sequence: TGTGCCAGCAGTTTACTCCCGGGCCAAGGGGAACTCGGGGAGCTGTTTTTT.